This T cell receptor beta chain was captured in a study of immune evolution from preneoplasia to lung adenocarcinoma. Study background: HLA loss of heterozygosity: under 7.5% AIS, more than 14% MIA, roughly 30% ADC, none AAH.

Regarding the study as a whole: Normal lung had the highest top T cell clone frequencies. Compared with EGFR-mutant or double wild-type lesions, KRAS-mutant nodules were more clonal. Clonality was highest in normal lung, lower in later-stage lesions apparently.

This clone was found once. What it binds is unknown. Measured with immunoSEQ multiplex PCR; TCRdb has only the in-frame clones, and not every one. This sample has fewer than 50,000 clones; more than 60% occur once, and the top ten carry around 5.1%. The CDR3 has 15 residues. Trimming at V came to 5 bases and at J to 0 bases, leaving 7 bases not matched to a gene. The germline gives CDR1 SGHRS, CDR2 YFSETQ. The V gene is TRBV5-1, the J gene TRBJ1-1; 7 bases fit TRBD1. What was sequenced was FFPE invasive lung adenocarcinoma tissue. This clonotype was obtained from a person between 55 and 69 years old with lung adenocarcinoma. The CDR3 sequence: CASSLGTAMNTEAFF. CDR3 bases: TGCGCCAGCAGTTTAGGGACAGCTATGAACACTGAAGCTTTCTTT.